Following are 9 T cell receptor beta chains from one sample sequenced in a study of monozygotic twins with cystic fibrosis. Using immunoSEQ multiplex PCR, the repertoire was profiled, and TCRdb retains in-frame clones only, with some absent. Here the sample spans 9,500 or so clones, around 98% being singletons. The material sequenced was blood. Receptors were obtained from a girl aged 2 to 10 with cystic fibrosis.

CDR3 region: CASSAVRQPQHF. DNA of the CDR3: TGTGCCAGCAGTGCGGTTCGTCAGCCCCAGCATTTT. V and J are TRBV28 and TRBJ1-5; no clear D. Germline values: CDR1 MDHEN, CDR2 SYDVKM. V lost 5 bases and J lost 6, with 8 bases in between. The CDR3 sequence is 12 residues long. Full variable domain (outside the CDR3, taken from reference TRBV28 and TRBJ1-5): DVKVTQSSRYLVKRTGEKVFLECVQDMDHENMFWYRQDPGLGLRLIYFSYDVKMKEKGDIPEGYSVSREKKERFSLILESASTNQTSMYLCASSAVRQPQHFGDGTRLSIL.

This sequence joins TRBV19 and TRBJ2-1, with D uncertain. The CDR3 is 16 residues long. Looked up from germline, CDR1 is LNHDA and CDR2 is SQIVND (reference sequence). V was cut by 9 bases and J by 3 bases, with 21 bases left in between. The DNA of the CDR3 is TGTGCCAGCCGAACAGAATTACCGGGTTACTACAATGAGCAGTTCTTC. Translation gives CASRTELPGYYNEQFF.

The chain carries TRBV5-4 and TRBJ2-1, with 8 nucleotides matching TRBD2. The trim removed 2 bases at V and 7 bases at J, leaving 5 bases unmatched. From germline, CDR1 is SGHNT and CDR2 YYREEE (reference sequence). This CDR3 has 14 residues. This CDR3 is CASSLKAGVNEQFF. The CDR3 nucleotides are TGTGCCAGCAGCTTAAAAGCGGGAGTAAATGAGCAGTTCTTC.

This chain joins TRBV30 and TRBJ1-2, with TRBD1 matching 10 bases. Germline CDR1 is GTSNPN and CDR2 is SVGIG (reference sequence). The CDR3 is 14 amino acids. V gave up 2 bases and J gave up 7 bases; unmatched junction bases: 7. The CDR3 here is CAWSLGTGAGGYTF. The CDR3 coding sequence is TGTGCCTGGAGTCTGGGGACAGGGGCTGGTGGCTACACCTTC.

The V and J genes are TRBV7-6 and TRBJ1-1; possibly TRBD1 for D (6 bases). The CDR3 sequence is 13 residues long. Trimming removed 3 bases from V and 1 base from J, with 6 bases in between. The germline V gene has CDR1 SGHVS and CDR2 FNYEAQ. The CDR3 sequence is CASSLGQNTEAFF. The DNA for the CDR3 is TGTGCCAGCAGCTTGGGACAGAACACTGAAGCTTTCTTT. The whole variable domain, remainder taken from reference TRBV7-6 and TRBJ1-1, is GAGVSQSPRYKVTKRGQDVALRCDPISGHVSLYWYRQALGQGPEFLTYFNYEAQQDKSGLPNDRFSAERPEGSISTLTIQRTEQRDSAMYRCASSLGQNTEAFFGQGTRLTVV.

The chain is built from TRBV6-4 and TRBJ1-5, with D tentatively TRBD1 (6 bases). With 2 bases removed from V and 2 bases from J, the gap between germline ends came to 16 bases. CDR3 size: 17 residues. Germline V gives CDR1 MRHNA, CDR2 SNTAGT. This chain's CDR3 is CASSDHDRPGGNQPQHF. The CDR3 region has the DNA TGTGCCAGCAGTGACCATGACAGGCCGGGGGGCAATCAGCCCCAGCATTTT.

The CDR3 sequence is CASSQISGREGYEQYF. The CDR3 DNA is TGTGCCAGCAGCCAAATTAGCGGGAGAGAGGGCTACGAGCAGTACTTC. V is TRBV7-9 and J is TRBJ2-7; TRBD2 matches at 9 bases. CDR3 length: 16 residues. Germline CDR1 SEHNR, CDR2 FQNEAQ (reference sequence). The V segment lost 5 bases and the J segment 3 bases; nucleotides outside the gene matches: 11.

This rearrangement joins TRBV28 to TRBJ2-3, with D unclear. The CDR3 has 13 amino acids. V lost 5 bases and J lost 4, with 10 bases in between. Germline V lookup: CDR1 MDHEN, CDR2 SYDVKM. The CDR3 sequence: CASSGPISDTQYF. The CDR3 DNA is TGTGCCAGCAGTGGACCTATATCAGATACGCAGTATTTT.

The chain uses TRBV5-1 and TRBJ2-3, with D perhaps TRBD2 (6 bases). The germline CDR1 and CDR2 sequences are SGHRS and YFSETQ. Trimming shortened V by 4 bases and J by 5 bases, and 11 bases separated the two germline ends. The CDR3 is 13 residues long. This chain's CDR3 is CASSAGTVDTQYF. The CDR3 nucleotides read TGCGCCAGCAGCGCGGGGACCGTAGATACGCAGTATTTT. The whole variable domain, filled in from reference TRBV5-1 and TRBJ2-3, reads KAGVTQTPRYLIKTRGQQVTLSCSPISGHRSVSWYQQTPGQGLQFLFEYFSETQRNKGNFPGRFSGRQFSNSRSEMNVSTLELGDSALYLCASSAGTVDTQYFGPGTRLTVL.